One and the same sample provided the 11 T cell receptor beta chains below, sequenced in a study of blood T cells in healthy people across ages. With a J-beta primer mix and a sample-barcoded 5' primer, a second PCR ran about 6 to 11 cycles. TCRdb analysed the 5' RACE reads with MiXCR anew, one entry per CDR3 protein. The sample yields 850,000 to 1,100,000 distinct CDR3 sequences, approximately 38% seen once. The source material was blood. The receptors stem from a man aged 18-30 years in good health.

This chain joins TRBV20-1 and TRBJ2-1, with D perhaps matching TRBD1 or TRBD2 (5 bases each). Germline V gene sequence: CDR1 DFQATT, CDR2 SNEGSKA (reference sequence). This CDR3 has 13 amino acids. Trimming pared 2 bases from V and 10 bases from J, leaving 15 bases between. Here the CDR3 reads CSARFEGRYEQFF. Here the CDR3 DNA reads TGCAGTGCTAGATTCGAGGGGCGCTACGAGCAGTTCTTC.

This chain joins TRBV4-3 and TRBJ1-2, with D unresolved. CDR1 is LGHNA and CDR2 is YSLEER in the germline V gene. V was cut by 0 bases and J by 0 bases, with 14 bases left in between. The CDR3 runs to 17 residues. Here the CDR3 reads CASSQDAWTDPNYGYTF. The CDR3 nucleotides read TGCGCCAGCAGCCAAGACGCCTGGACCGACCCTAACTATGGCTACACCTTC.

This chain connects TRBV18 to TRBJ1-5; D might be TRBD1 (6 bases). Germline V gives CDR1 KGHSH, CDR2 LQKENI. CDR3 length: 15 residues. Deletions cut 6 bases from V and 6 bases from J, with 18 bases between. The CDR3 DNA reads TGTGCCAGCTCGGACCGCTACAGGGAAGGTCAGCCCCAGCATTTT. Amino acid sequence: CASSDRYREGQPQHF.

The chain couples TRBV12-3 or TRBV12-4 to TRBJ1-1; D may be TRBD1 (5 bases). The ends were cut back, 6 bases at V and 3 bases at J, with 17 bases in the middle. The CDR3 runs to 15 residues. Here the CDR3 reads CASSLVRGFDTEAFF. The DNA of the CDR3 is TGTGCCAGCAGCCTCGTGAGGGGATTTGACACTGAAGCTTTCTTT.

The rearrangement uses TRBV6-7 and TRBJ1-4; D uncertain. TRBV6-7 is known as an ORF, though its function is uncertain. The V gene lost 0 bases and the J gene lost 3 bases, with 14 bases spanning the gap. CDR3 size: 17 residues. CDR3: CASSYSERPSANEKLFF. CDR3 nucleotides: TGTGCCAGCAGTTACTCGGAACGCCCGTCGGCTAATGAAAAACTGTTTTTT.

This chain links TRBV28 with TRBJ1-1; D remains unclear. CDR3 length equals 14 residues. CDR1 is MDHEN, CDR2 SYDVKM, per germline. V lost 5 bases and J lost 1, with 11 bases in between. The CDR3 spells CASSLPFGNTEAFF. CDR3 in DNA: TGTGCCAGCAGTCTCCCCTTCGGGAACACTGAAGCTTTCTTT.

The sample holds a few counts of this clonotype. V is TRBV6-2 or TRBV6-3 and J is TRBJ2-5, with D hard to call. V was shortened by 6 bases and J by 2 bases, with 16 bases between the two germline ends. This CDR3 contains 15 residues. From germline, CDR1 is MNHEY and CDR2 SVGEGT. The CDR3 sequence is CASSINRFRQETQYF. CDR3 bases: TGTGCCAGCAGCATTAATCGGTTCCGACAAGAGACCCAGTACTTC.

The chain carries TRBV7-9 and TRBJ2-1; the match to TRBD1 covers 10 bases. J lost 8 bases, V lost 5 bases, and 9 bases had no gene match. This CDR3 has 15 amino acids. Germline V gene lookup returns CDR1 SEHNR and CDR2 FQNEAQ (reference sequence). The CDR3 loop is CASSPTGTGDDEQFF. For the CDR3, the DNA is TGTGCCAGCAGCCCAACCGGGACAGGGGACGATGAGCAGTTCTTC.

This clonotype was counted between two and nine times. The V gene is TRBV12-3 or TRBV12-4, the J gene TRBJ2-5; D is possibly TRBD2 (6 bases). The CDR3 covers 15 residues. With 6 bases removed from V and 4 bases from J, the gap between germline ends came to 18 bases. CDR3 sequence reads: CASSHSPGAGETQYF. For the CDR3, the DNA is TGTGCCAGCAGCCACTCCCCGGGAGCTGGAGAGACCCAGTACTTC.

This clonotype was observed a handful of times. The chain employs TRBV20-1 and TRBJ1-2; D is unclear. There are 11 residues in the CDR3. Trimming removed 3 bases from V and 8 bases from J, with 10 bases in between. CDR1 DFQATT and CDR2 SNEGSKA come from the germline V gene (reference sequence). The CDR3 nucleotides read TGCAGTGCTAGCCATGGAGGCGGCTACACCTTC. It codes for CSASHGGGYTF.

This clonotype was picked up a small number of times. The chain recombines TRBV25-1 with TRBJ2-7; maybe TRBD1 (6 bases). Between the trimmed V and J ends, which lost 7 bases and 1 base, there was a span of 14 bases. The CDR3 runs 14 residues. The germline V gene has CDR1 MGHDK and CDR2 SYGVNS. CDR3: CASTITGLSYEQYF. The CDR3 DNA reads TGTGCCAGCACGATAACAGGGCTTTCCTACGAGCAGTACTTC.